The next 25 T cell receptor beta chains were all read from a single sample in a study of early T cells in non-severe SARS-CoV-2 infection (dated by TCRdb to 2020 to 2022). Library preparation employed 5' RACE. Sequencing used a NextSeq 500. In TCRdb, the public reads were trimmed at Q25 with fastp and aligned with MiXCR, with productive beta chains retained. Each CDR3 protein appears once, grouped with its most common genes and DNA. Recorded for this sample are approximately 100,000 distinct CDR3 sequences; over 15% of them occurred a single time. The biggest ten clones account for 1.3% of the sample. The specimen sequenced was whole blood. These TCRs come from an adult who was a healthcare worker with PCR-confirmed SARS-CoV-2 infection or an uninfected control (not recorded which).

This clonotype counts as medium-sized. The gene calls are TRBV2 and TRBJ1-1; tentative D call: TRBD1 (5 bases). The V gene's germline CDR1 is SNHLY and CDR2 FYNNEI. CDR3 length: 15 amino acids. V lost 6 bases and J 1 base, leaving 15 bases between the germline ends. As DNA, the CDR3 is TGTGCCAGCAGGGGCGCCGGGACGGCGAACACTGAAGCTTTCTTT. The encoded protein is CASRGAGTANTEAFF.

In its sample, this clonotype was seen once. The gene calls are TRBV12-3 or TRBV12-4 and TRBJ2-7; TRBD2 aligns across 9 bases. Trimming removed 10 bases from V and 3 bases from J; junction bases left unmatched: 4. This CDR3 spans 12 amino acids. The CDR3 region is CAIARGGYEQYF. Here the CDR3 DNA reads TGTGCCATTGCGCGGGGGGGCTACGAGCAGTACTTC.

This chain uses TRBV19 with TRBJ2-1, with TRBD1 as a possible D gene (6 bases). Germline V gene data show CDR1 as LNHDA and CDR2 as SQIVND (reference sequence). The germline V and J ends were trimmed by 5 bases and 0 bases, with 17 bases remaining between them. The CDR3 loop spans 17 amino acids. CDR3 residues: CASSFGTSPFSYNEQFF. For the CDR3, the DNA is TGTGCCAGTAGTTTTGGGACAAGTCCTTTCTCCTACAATGAGCAGTTCTTC.

The table lists this clonotype with many counts. V gene TRBV10-1 combines with J gene TRBJ2-3; the match to TRBD2 covers 8 bases. Germline V CDR1 and CDR2: WNHNN, SYGVQD (reference sequence). This CDR3 region has 17 residues. V lost 0 bases and J lost 3; bases outside the gene matches: 8. CDR3 loop: CASSESGVGRETDTQYF. The CDR3, as DNA: TGCGCCAGCAGTGAGTCGGGTGTCGGGAGGGAAACAGATACGCAGTATTTT.

The chain has TRBV23-1 and TRBJ2-7, with D possibly TRBD2 on 5 matching bases. TRBV23-1 is placed among ORFs of uncertain function. V was clipped by 6 bases and J by 4 bases, with 16 bases between them. This CDR3 contains 14 residues. CDR3: CASSPGIFGYEQYF. For the CDR3, the DNA is TGCGCCAGCAGCCCCGGGATTTTCGGTTACGAGCAGTACTTC.

The chain combines TRBV12-3 or TRBV12-4 with TRBJ1-6; TRBD1 matches 9 bases. The CDR3 totals 16 residues. V dropped 6 bases and J dropped 6; count of bases not matched to a gene: 9. The CDR3 sequence is CASSRTGGSINSPLHF. CDR3 DNA sequence: TGTGCCAGCAGCCGTACAGGGGGCTCTATTAATTCACCCCTCCACTTT.

The gene calls are TRBV7-9 and TRBJ2-3; TRBD2 is a possible D gene (5 bases). CDR1 and CDR2 (germline): SEHNR, FQNEAQ (reference sequence). The CDR3 length is 17 residues. Trimming left V 1 base short and J 2 bases short, with 16 bases between. CDR3 nucleotide sequence: TGTGCCAGCAGCTTAGGAGGGCTAGAAAGAACCACAGATACGCAGTATTTT. The encoded protein is CASSLGGLERTTDTQYF. Based on the CDR3 plus reference TRBV7-9 and TRBJ2-3, the full variable domain is DTGVSQNPRHKITKRGQNVTFRCDPISEHNRLYWYRQTLGQGPEFLTYFQNEAQLEKSRLLSDRFSAERPKGSFSTLEIQRTEQGDSAMYLCASSLGGLERTTDTQYFGPGTRLTVL.

This clonotype turned up a few times. The V call is TRBV4-3, the J call TRBJ1-1; D is unresolved. V was clipped by 0 bases and J by 4 bases, with 15 bases between them. The CDR3 spans 16 residues. Germline V gene sequence: CDR1 LGHNA, CDR2 YSLEER. The CDR3 nucleotides are TGCGCCAGCAGCCAAGAAGCTTATTGGAAGTCCACTGAAGCTTTCTTT. Translated, it gives CASSQEAYWKSTEAFF.

This chain joins TRBV7-2 and TRBJ2-2; 9 positions match TRBD2. The V and J ends lost 1 base and 4 bases, in that order; junction bases with no gene match: 4. Germline CDR1 SGHTA, CDR2 FQGNSA. The length of the CDR3 is 16 residues. The CDR3, as DNA: TGTGCCAGCAGCTTAGTAGCGGGAGTGGGCACCGGGGAGCTGTTTTTT. This sequence encodes CASSLVAGVGTGELFF.

This clonotype has just a few counts. The V and J genes are TRBV6-2 or TRBV6-3 and TRBJ1-2, with 9 nucleotides matching TRBD1. The trim removed 4 bases at V and 4 bases at J, leaving 13 bases unmatched. The germline V gene has CDR1 MNHEY and CDR2 SVGEGT. CDR3 length: 17 residues. CDR3: CASSSQPPGQGGYGYTF. CDR3 DNA: TGTGCCAGCAGTTCCCAGCCACCGGGACAGGGAGGCTATGGCTACACCTTC.

This clonotype was seen at least ten times. The chain carries TRBV5-1 and TRBJ2-2; 7 positions match TRBD1. J gave up 4 bases and V 0 bases, and 0 bases lay outside the gene matches. The germline CDR1 and CDR2 sequences are SGHRS and YFSETQ. CDR3 size: 14 residues. CDR3 sequence: CASSLDRGTGELFF. In DNA, the CDR3 is TGCGCCAGCAGCTTGGACAGGGGCACCGGGGAGCTGTTTTTT.

The table lists this clonotype with many counts. The J gene is TRBJ1-2, the V gene TRBV11-2, with 8 positions matching TRBD1. The J segment lost 8 bases and the V segment lost 4 bases, leaving 15 bases of the junction unmatched. CDR3 size: 16 residues. Germline V gives CDR1 SGHAT, CDR2 FQNNGV. In nucleotides, the CDR3 is TGTGCCAGCAGCTCACCAAAGGGGACAGGTGTACGGGGCTACACCTTC. Its translation is CASSSPKGTGVRGYTF.

V usage is TRBV6-2 or TRBV6-3 and J usage is TRBJ2-7, with 7 bases fitting TRBD2. The germline V gene encodes CDR1 MNHEY and CDR2 SVGEGT. V was pared by 0 bases and J by 0 bases, with 2 bases of the junction left unmatched. This CDR3 is built from 15 residues. CDR3 DNA: TGTGCCAGCAGTTACTCCCGGGACTACTCCTACGAGCAGTACTTC. It yields the protein CASSYSRDYSYEQYF.

In its sample, this clonotype was seen many times. The J gene is TRBJ2-1, the V gene TRBV11-3; 7 bases map to TRBD1. CDR1 is SGHNT and CDR2 is YENEEA in the germline V gene. There are 16 residues in the CDR3. With V trimmed by 5 bases and J by 0 bases, 7 bases remained unmatched. The CDR3 reads CASSPFGTASYNEQFF. The CDR3, as DNA: TGTGCCAGCAGCCCGTTCGGGACAGCCTCCTACAATGAGCAGTTCTTC.

The chain uses TRBV9 and TRBJ1-1; 11 nucleotides align to TRBD1. CDR1 and CDR2 from the germline V gene are SGDLS and YYNGEE. The J segment lost 1 base and the V segment lost 4 bases, leaving 9 bases of the junction unmatched. The CDR3 runs to 17 residues. The CDR3 spells CASSTGGTGGKNTEAFF. The CDR3 DNA reads TGTGCCAGCAGCACAGGAGGGACAGGGGGAAAGAACACTGAAGCTTTCTTT. Complete variable domain (other parts from reference TRBV9 and TRBJ1-1): DSGVTQTPKHLITATGQRVTLRCSPRSGDLSVYWYQQSLDQGLQFLIQYYNGEERAKGNILERFSAQQFPDLHSELNLSSLELGDSALYFCASSTGGTGGKNTEAFFGQGTRLTVV.

This clonotype was counted only a few times. This rearrangement joins TRBV12-3 or TRBV12-4 to TRBJ1-5; tentatively, D is TRBD1 (6 bases). The V gene lost 6 bases and the J gene lost 0 bases, with 12 bases spanning the gap. CDR3 length: 15 amino acids. The chain's CDR3 is CASSATGHSNQPQHF. The CDR3 coding sequence is TGTGCCAGCAGCGCTACGGGACATAGCAATCAGCCCCAGCATTTT.

This clonotype was detected a few times. The V gene is TRBV7-2, the J gene TRBJ1-1; D is ambiguous. Germline values: CDR1 SGHTA, CDR2 FQGNSA. This CDR3 spans 13 amino acids. Trimming pared 3 bases from V and 2 bases from J, leaving 7 bases between. The CDR3 here is CASSFTDNTEAFF. CDR3 bases: TGTGCCAGCAGCTTTACAGACAACACTGAAGCTTTCTTT.

This clonotype has ten or more counts. The V and J genes are TRBV11-2 and TRBJ1-5; TRBD1 might be the D (5 bases). CDR1 is SGHAT and CDR2 is FQNNGV in the germline V gene. The CDR3 loop spans 13 amino acids. Trimming removed 5 bases from V and 9 bases from J, with 14 bases in between. For the CDR3, the DNA is TGTGCCAGCAGCAGGGACCTGCGTAGGCCCCAGCATTTT. This translates into CASSRDLRRPQHF.

The chain employs TRBV27 and TRBJ2-3; D may be TRBD2 (6 bases). Germline V gives CDR1 MNHEY, CDR2 SMNVEV (reference sequence). Trimming pared 5 bases from V and 9 bases from J, leaving 18 bases between. The length of the CDR3 is 14 residues. In DNA form, the CDR3 reads TGTGCCAGCAGTGCCCTACTAGCCGGTGGGACGCAGTATTTT. This gives the protein CASSALLAGGTQYF.

This chain connects TRBV29-1 to TRBJ2-3; D possibly corresponds to TRBD2 (6 bases). Deletions cut 4 bases from V and 2 bases from J, with 7 bases between. CDR1 and CDR2 (germline): SQVTM, ANQGSEA. This CDR3 is 12 amino acids long. CDR3 in DNA: TGCAGCGTTGCGGGGGTCACAGATACGCAGTATTTT. It translates to CSVAGVTDTQYF.

The V and J genes are TRBV4-2 and TRBJ1-6; D call uncertain. CDR3 length: 17 amino acids. V was clipped by 3 bases and J by 0 bases, with 12 bases between them. Germline V gene lookup returns CDR1 LGHNA and CDR2 YNFKEQ. The CDR3 region is CASSQGTMSSYNSPLHF. DNA for the CDR3: TGTGCCAGCAGCCAGGGTACCATGAGCTCCTATAATTCACCCCTCCACTTT.

The chain uses TRBV5-1 and TRBJ2-1; a weak D match, TRBD2 (5 bases). CDR3 length: 15 residues. CDR1 SGHRS and CDR2 YFSETQ come from the germline V gene. V was shortened by 0 bases and J by 2 bases, with 9 bases between the two germline ends. In nucleotides, the CDR3 is TGCGCCAGCAGCTTGGAAGGGAGCACCTACAATGAGCAGTTCTTC. The encoded protein is CASSLEGSTYNEQFF.

This chain joins TRBV7-2 and TRBJ1-3; D possibly corresponds to TRBD1 (5 bases). This CDR3 contains 15 residues. The ends were cut back, 3 bases at V and 0 bases at J, with 9 bases in the middle. Germline V CDR1 and CDR2: SGHTA, FQGNSA. CDR3 sequence (DNA): TGTGCCAGCAGCTTCCACGGGGGCTCTGGAAACACCATATATTTT. Protein product: CASSFHGGSGNTIYF.

This clonotype was picked up a small number of times. The rearrangement joins TRBV4-1 to TRBJ2-1; 9 nucleotides align to TRBD1. With 7 bases clipped from V and 5 bases from J, the junction kept 9 bases outside the gene matches. Germline CDR1 and CDR2: MGHRA and YSYEKL. CDR3 size: 15 residues. This CDR3 is CASTWGTGINNEQFF. The CDR3 bases are TGCGCCAGCACATGGGGGACAGGGATTAACAATGAGCAGTTCTTC.

This clonotype was counted a few times. The chain employs TRBV11-2 and TRBJ1-1, with D perhaps matching TRBD1 (6 bases). Trimming stripped 0 bases from V and 11 bases from J, with 16 bases between. Germline-derived CDR1 and CDR2 are SGHAT and FQNNGV. This CDR3 is built from 14 residues. The CDR3 here is CASSLDGTFGDAFF. The CDR3 bases are TGTGCCAGCAGCTTAGACGGGACATTCGGGGACGCTTTCTTT.